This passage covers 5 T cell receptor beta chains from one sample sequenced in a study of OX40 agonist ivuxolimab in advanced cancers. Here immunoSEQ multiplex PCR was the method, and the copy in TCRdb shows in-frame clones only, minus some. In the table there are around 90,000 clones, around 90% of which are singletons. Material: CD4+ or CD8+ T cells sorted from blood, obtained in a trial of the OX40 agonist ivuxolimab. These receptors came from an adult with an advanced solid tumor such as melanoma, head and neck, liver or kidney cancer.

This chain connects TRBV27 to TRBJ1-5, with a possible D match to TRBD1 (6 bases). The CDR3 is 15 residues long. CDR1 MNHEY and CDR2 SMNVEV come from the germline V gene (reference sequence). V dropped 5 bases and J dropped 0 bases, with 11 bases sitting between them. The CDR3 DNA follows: TGTGCCAGCAGTGTGAACAGGGATAGCAATCAGCCCCAGCATTTT. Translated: CASSVNRDSNQPQHF.

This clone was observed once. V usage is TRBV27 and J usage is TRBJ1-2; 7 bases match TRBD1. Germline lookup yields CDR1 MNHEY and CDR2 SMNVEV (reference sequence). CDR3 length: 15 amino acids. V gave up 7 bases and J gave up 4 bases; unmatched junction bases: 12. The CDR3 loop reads CASKGATGTAYGYTF. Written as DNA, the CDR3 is TGTGCCAGCAAAGGTGCGACCGGGACAGCCTATGGCTACACCTTC.

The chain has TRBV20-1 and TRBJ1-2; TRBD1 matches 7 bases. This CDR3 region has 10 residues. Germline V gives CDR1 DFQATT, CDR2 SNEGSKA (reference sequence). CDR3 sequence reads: CSRGGDGYTF. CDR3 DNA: TGCAGCAGGGGGGGAGATGGCTACACCTTC.

This CDR3 reads CASSYVPSSYEQYF. The CDR3 DNA reads TGTGCCAGCAGTTACGTCCCGAGCTCCTACGAGCAGTACTTC. The gene calls are TRBV6-5 and TRBJ2-7; no firm D call. The CDR3 has 14 residues. V gave up 2 bases and J gave up 0 bases, with 8 bases separating them. Germline CDR1 and CDR2: MNHEY and SVGAGI.

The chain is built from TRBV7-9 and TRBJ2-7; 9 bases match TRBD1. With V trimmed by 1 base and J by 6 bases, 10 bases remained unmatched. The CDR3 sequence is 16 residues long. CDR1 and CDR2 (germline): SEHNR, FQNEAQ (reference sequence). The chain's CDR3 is CASSLVGTGLFSEQYF. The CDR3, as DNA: TGTGCCAGCAGCTTAGTGGGGACAGGGCTCTTCTCCGAGCAGTACTTC.